The rows below give T cell receptor beta chains drawn from one sample of a study of post-analysis software for immune sequencing data. MiXCR, applied by TCRdb to the PCR reads, yields one record per CDR3 protein. The sample has about 570,000 distinct CDR3 sequences, around a third seen once. The sequencing input was blood. These receptors originate from a girl aged 2-17 years with multiple sclerosis. Each CDR3 is given with its conserved first and last residue. The D gene is left open where the match is weak. Size is stated for part of the rows, as once, few or many counts, or as a class when the clone is expanded.

>TRBJ2-5|TRBV20-1|TRBD1|few
CSGGQEETQYF
TGCAGTGGGGGACAGGAAGAGACCCAGTACTTC
>TRBJ2-5|TRBV2|TRBD1|many
CASSFSDRGGTQYF
TGTGCCAGCAGTTTCTCGGACAGGGGAGGGACCCAGTACTTC
>TRBJ2-1|TRBV3-1|NA|NA
CASSQWGAKDNEQFF
TGTGCCAGCAGCCAGTGGGGGGCCAAGGACAATGAGCAGTTCTTC
>TRBJ2-7|TRBV5-6|NA|NA
CASSLGRSPSYEQYF
TGTGCCAGCAGCCTGGGACGGAGTCCATCCTACGAGCAGTACTTC
>TRBJ2-1|TRBV14|TRBD2|NA
CACSPLGAGGHDEQFF
TGTGCCTGCAGCCCGCTGGGGGCGGGGGGGCACGATGAGCAGTTCTTC
>TRBJ2-1|TRBV5-1|TRBD2|NA
CASSWTSERNEQFF
TGCGCCAGCAGCTGGACTAGTGAGAGGAATGAGCAGTTCTTC
>TRBJ2-7|TRBV6-1|NA|NA
CASSEQGVVYEQYF
TGTGCCAGCAGTGAACAGGGAGTGGTTTACGAGCAGTACTTC
>TRBJ1-2|TRBV6-2/TRBV6-3|NA|NA
CASSPQKTRSRGGYTF
TGTGCCAGCAGTCCACAAAAAACACGATCCCGCGGAGGCTACACCTTC
>TRBJ2-1|TRBV19|NA|few
CASSLGTDLGLFF
TGTGCCAGTAGTTTAGGGACGGATTTGGGTTTGTTCTTC
>TRBJ2-4|TRBV7-9|NA|NA
CASSTGILAKNIQYF
TGTGCCAGCAGCACCGGGATCCTAGCCAAAAACATTCAGTACTTC
>TRBJ1-2|TRBV3-1|TRBD1|NA
CASSQETGQTYGYTF
TGTGCCAGCAGCCAAGAGACGGGACAGACCTATGGCTACACCTTC
>TRBJ2-1|TRBV5-8|NA|NA
CASSPGGSLYNEQFF
TGTGCCAGCAGCCCAGGGGGGTCCCTCTACAATGAGCAGTTCTTC
>TRBJ2-7|TRBV5-5|NA|NA
CASSIGEGYEQYF
TGTGCCAGCAGCATTGGGGAAGGCTACGAGCAGTACTTC
>TRBJ2-3|TRBV6-5|TRBD1|many
CASRETGSPTDTQYF
TGTGCCAGCAGGGAGACAGGGTCTCCCACAGATACGCAGTATTTT
>TRBJ1-2|TRBV5-5|NA|NA
CASSLRDHGYTF
TGTGCCAGCAGCTTGAGGGACCATGGCTACACCTTC
>TRBJ1-2|TRBV21-1|NA|NA
CASSKVLERGPVRGYTF
TGTGCCAGCAGCAAAGTGCTTGAGCGGGGGCCGGTAAGGGGCTACACCTTC
>TRBJ1-1|TRBV29-1|NA|few
CSVAGGAEAFF
TGCAGCGTTGCGGGGGGGGCTGAAGCTTTCTTT
>TRBJ2-3|TRBV6-5|TRBD1|few
CASSYSPRGLRDTQYF
TGTGCCAGCAGTTACTCTCCCAGGGGGCTGAGGGATACGCAGTATTTT
>TRBJ2-1|TRBV4-1|NA|NA
CASSLGFTYEQFF
TGCGCCAGCAGCCTCGGGTTTACATATGAGCAGTTCTTC
>TRBJ1-5|TRBV27|NA|once
CASSLEIGAQPQHF
TGTGCCAGCAGTTTGGAAATAGGGGCTCAGCCCCAGCATTTT
>TRBJ2-7|TRBV4-1|NA|few
CASSQESGQGPYEQYF
TGCGCCAGCAGCCAAGAATCCGGGCAGGGGCCGTACGAGCAGTACTTC